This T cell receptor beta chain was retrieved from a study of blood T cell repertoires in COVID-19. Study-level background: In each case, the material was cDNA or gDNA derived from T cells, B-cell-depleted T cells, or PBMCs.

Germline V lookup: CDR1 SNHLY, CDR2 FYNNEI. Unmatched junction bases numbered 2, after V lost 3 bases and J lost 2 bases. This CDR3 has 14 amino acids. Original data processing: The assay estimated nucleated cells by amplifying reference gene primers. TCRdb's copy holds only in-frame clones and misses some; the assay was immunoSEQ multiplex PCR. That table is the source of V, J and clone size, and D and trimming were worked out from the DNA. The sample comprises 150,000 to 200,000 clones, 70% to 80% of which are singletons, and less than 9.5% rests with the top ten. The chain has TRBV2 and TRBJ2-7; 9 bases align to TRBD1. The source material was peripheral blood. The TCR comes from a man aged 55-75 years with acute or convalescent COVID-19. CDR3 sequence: CASSDGTGTYEQYF. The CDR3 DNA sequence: TGTGCCAGCAGTGACGGGACAGGGACCTACGAGCAGTACTTC.